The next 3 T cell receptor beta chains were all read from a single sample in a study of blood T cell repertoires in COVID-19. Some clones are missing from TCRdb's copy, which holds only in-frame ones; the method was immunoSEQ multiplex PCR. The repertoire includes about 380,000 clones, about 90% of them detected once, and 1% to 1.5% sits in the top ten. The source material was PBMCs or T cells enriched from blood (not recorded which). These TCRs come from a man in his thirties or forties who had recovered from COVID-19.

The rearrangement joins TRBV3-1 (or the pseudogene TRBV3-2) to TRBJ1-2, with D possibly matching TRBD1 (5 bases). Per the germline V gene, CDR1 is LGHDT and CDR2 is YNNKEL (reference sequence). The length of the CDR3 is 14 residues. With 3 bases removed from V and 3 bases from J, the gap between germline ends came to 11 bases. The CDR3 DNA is TGTGCCAGCAGCCACGGCAGGGAGGACTATGGCTACACCTTC. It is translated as CASSHGREDYGYTF.

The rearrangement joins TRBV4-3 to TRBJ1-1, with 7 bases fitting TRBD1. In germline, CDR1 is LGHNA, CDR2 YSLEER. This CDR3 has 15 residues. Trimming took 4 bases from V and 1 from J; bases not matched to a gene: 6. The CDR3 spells CASSPTGQPNTEAFF. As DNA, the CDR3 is TGCGCCAGCAGCCCCACGGGACAGCCGAACACTGAAGCTTTCTTT.

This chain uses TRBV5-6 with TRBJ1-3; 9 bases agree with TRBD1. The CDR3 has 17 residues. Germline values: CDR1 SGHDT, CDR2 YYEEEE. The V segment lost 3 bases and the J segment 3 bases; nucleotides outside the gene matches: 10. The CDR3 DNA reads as TGTGCCAGCAGCTGGTTCGGGGACAGGGCACTTGGAAACACCATATATTTT. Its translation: CASSWFGDRALGNTIYF.